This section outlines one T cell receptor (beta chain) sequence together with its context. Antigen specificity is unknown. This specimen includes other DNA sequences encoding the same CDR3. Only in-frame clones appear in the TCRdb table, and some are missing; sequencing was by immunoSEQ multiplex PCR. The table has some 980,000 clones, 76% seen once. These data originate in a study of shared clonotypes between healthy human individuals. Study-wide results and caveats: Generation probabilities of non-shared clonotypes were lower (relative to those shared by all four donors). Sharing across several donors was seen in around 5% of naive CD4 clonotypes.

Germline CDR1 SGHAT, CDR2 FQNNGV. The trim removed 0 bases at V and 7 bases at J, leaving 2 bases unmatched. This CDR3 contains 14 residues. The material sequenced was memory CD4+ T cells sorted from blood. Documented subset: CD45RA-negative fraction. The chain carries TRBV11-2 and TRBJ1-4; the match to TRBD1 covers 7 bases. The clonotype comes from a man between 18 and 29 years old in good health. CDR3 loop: CASSLDRGSEKLFF. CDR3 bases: TGTGCCAGCAGCTTAGACAGGGGGAGTGAAAAACTGTTTTTT.